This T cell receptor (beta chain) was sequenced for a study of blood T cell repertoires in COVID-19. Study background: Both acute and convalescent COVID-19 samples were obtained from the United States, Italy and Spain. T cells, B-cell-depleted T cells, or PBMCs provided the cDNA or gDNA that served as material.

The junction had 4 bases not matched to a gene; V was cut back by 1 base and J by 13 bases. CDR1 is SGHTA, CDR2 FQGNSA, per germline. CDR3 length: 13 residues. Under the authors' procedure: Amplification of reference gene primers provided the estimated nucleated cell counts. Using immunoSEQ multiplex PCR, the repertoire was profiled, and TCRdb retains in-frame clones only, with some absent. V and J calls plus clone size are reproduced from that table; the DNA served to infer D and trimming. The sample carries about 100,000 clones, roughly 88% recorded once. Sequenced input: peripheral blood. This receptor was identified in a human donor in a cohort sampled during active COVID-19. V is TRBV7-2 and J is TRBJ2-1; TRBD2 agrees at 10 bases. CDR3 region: CASSLEREGGQFF. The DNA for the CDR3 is TGTGCCAGCAGCTTAGAGCGGGAGGGGGGACAGTTCTTC. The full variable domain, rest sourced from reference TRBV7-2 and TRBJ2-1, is GAGVSQSPSNKVTEKGKDVELRCDPISGHTALYWYRQSLGQGLEFLIYFQGNSAPDKSGLPSDRFSAERTGGSVSTLTIQRTQQEDSAVYLCASSLEREGGQFFGPGTRLTVL.